This T cell receptor beta chain was documented in a study of cytotoxic CD8 clonotypes in ibrutinib-treated CLL. Clones were sequenced by immunoSEQ multiplex PCR, and TCRdb holds only the in-frame ones, with some missing. This sample carries roughly 70,000 clones, around 84% of them seen once, and the ten largest clones take around 7.6%. The CDR3 is made up of 14 amino acids. V lost 4 bases and J lost 7, with 14 bases in between. Germline V gene lookup returns CDR1 SGHRS and CDR2 YFSETQ. Concerning this clone itself: Its antigen is unidentified.

Study outcomes and limitations: Pretreatment clonality was elevated relative to age-matched healthy donors and paralleled circulating CD8+ T-cell counts. Contraction or stability on treatment was seen for public clonotypes, which were uncommon.

The receptor comes from a human donor with chronic lymphocytic leukemia. The input for sequencing was PBMCs, taken at disease progression, from a patient treated with ibrutinib. The chain recombines TRBV5-1 with TRBJ1-4; D not resolved. The CDR3 coding sequence is TGCGCCAGCAGCAAAAACCGGGAATCTGAAAAACTGTTTTTT. Translation gives CASSKNRESEKLFF.